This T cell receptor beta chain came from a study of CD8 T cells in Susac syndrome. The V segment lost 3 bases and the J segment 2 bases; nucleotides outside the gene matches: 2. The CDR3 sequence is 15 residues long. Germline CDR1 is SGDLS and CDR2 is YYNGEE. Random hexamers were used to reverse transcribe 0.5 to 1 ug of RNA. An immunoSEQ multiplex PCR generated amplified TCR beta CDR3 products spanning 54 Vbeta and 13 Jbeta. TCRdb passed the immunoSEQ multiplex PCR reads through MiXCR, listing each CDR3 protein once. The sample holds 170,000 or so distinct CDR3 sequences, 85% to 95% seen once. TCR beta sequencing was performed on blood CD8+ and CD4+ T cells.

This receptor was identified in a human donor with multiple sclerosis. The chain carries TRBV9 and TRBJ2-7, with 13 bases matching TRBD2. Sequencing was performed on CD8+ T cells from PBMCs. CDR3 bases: TGTGCCAGCAGCGGACTAGCGGGGGGCCCCTACGAGCAGTACTTC. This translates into CASSGLAGGPYEQYF.